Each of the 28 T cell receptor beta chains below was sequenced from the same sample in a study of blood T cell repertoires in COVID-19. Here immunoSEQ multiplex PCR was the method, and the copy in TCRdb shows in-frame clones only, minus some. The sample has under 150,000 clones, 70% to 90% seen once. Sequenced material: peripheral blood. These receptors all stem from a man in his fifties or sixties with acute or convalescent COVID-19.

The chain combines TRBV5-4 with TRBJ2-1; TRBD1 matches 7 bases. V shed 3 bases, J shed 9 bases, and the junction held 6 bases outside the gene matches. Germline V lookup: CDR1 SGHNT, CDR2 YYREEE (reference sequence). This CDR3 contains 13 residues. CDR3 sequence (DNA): TGTGCCAGCAGCTCACAGGGGAGCGGTGAGCAGTTCTTC. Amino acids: CASSSQGSGEQFF.

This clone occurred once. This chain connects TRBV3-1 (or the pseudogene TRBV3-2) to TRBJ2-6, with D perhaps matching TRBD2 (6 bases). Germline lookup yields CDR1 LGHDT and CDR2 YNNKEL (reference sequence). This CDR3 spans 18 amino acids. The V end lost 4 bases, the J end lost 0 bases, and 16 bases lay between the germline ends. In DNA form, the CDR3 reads TGTGCCAGCAGCCTCCGGGGGACGGCGAGCTCTGGGGCCAACGTCCTGACTTTC. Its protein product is CASSLRGTASSGANVLTF.

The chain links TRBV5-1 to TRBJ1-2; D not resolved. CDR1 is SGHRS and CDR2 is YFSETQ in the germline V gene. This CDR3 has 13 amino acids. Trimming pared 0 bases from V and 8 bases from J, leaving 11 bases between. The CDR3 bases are TGCGCCAGCAGCTTGGGCCCCATTAGCGGCTACACCTTC. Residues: CASSLGPISGYTF.

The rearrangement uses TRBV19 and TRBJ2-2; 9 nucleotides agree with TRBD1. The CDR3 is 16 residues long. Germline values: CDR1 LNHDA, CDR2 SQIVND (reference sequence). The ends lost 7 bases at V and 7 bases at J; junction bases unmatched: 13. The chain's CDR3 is CASTEIGTGKSGELFF. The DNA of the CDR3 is TGTGCCAGTACAGAAATCGGGACAGGGAAGAGCGGGGAGCTGTTTTTT.

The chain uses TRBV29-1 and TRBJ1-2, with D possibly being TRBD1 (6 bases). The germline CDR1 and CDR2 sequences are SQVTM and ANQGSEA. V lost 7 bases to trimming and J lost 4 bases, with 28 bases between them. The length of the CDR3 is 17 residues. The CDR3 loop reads CSANAVQGPRTVYGYTF. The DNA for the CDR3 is TGCAGCGCGAATGCCGTGCAGGGGCCACGGACAGTCTATGGCTACACCTTC.

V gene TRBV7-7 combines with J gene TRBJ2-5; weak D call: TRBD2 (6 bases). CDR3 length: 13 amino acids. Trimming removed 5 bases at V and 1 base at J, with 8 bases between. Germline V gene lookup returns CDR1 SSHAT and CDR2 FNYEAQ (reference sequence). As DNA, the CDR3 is TGTGCCAGCAGCGCGGGATCCCAAGAGACCCAGTACTTC. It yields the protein CASSAGSQETQYF. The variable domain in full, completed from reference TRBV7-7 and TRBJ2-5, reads GAGVSQSPRYKVTKRGQDVTLRCDPISSHATLYWYQQALGQGPEFLTYFNYEAQPDKSGLPSDRFSAERPEGSISTLTIQRTEQRDSAMYRCASSAGSQETQYFGPGTRLLVL.

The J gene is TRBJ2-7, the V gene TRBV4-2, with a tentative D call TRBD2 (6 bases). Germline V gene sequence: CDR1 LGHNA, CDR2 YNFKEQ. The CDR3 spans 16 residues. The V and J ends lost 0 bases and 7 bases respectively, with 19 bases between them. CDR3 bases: TGTGCCAGCAGCCAAGACCCGGACGGGGGTTCGGGGGAGCAGTACTTC. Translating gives CASSQDPDGGSGEQYF.

The CDR3 sequence is CASSLRRTSGNNEQFF. CDR3 nucleotides: TGTGCCAGCAGCTTACGGCGGACTAGCGGGAACAATGAGCAGTTCTTC. The J gene is TRBJ2-1, the V gene TRBV7-6; 12 bases match TRBD2. This CDR3 has 16 amino acids. Germline CDR1 and CDR2: SGHVS and FNYEAQ. The trim removed 2 bases at V and 5 bases at J, leaving 4 bases unmatched.

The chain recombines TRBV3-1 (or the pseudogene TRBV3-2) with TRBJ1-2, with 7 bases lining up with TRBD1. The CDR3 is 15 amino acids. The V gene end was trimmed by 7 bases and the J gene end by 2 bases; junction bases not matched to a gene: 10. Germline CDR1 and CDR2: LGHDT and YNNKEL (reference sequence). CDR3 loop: CASNSYRGANYGYTF. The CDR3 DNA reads TGTGCCAGCAACTCCTACAGGGGCGCGAACTATGGCTACACCTTC.

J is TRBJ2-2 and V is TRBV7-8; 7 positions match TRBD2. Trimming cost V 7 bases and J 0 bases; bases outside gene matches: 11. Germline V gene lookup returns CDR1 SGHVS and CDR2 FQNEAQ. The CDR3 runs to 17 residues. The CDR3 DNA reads TGTGCCAGCAACCTAAGGGAGGGTCTCGCGAACACCGGGGAGCTGTTTTTT. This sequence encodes CASNLREGLANTGELFF.

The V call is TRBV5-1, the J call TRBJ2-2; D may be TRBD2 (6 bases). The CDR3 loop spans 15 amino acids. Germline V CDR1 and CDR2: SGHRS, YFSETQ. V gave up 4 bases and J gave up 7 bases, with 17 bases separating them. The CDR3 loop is CASSDWDSGVGELFF. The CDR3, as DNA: TGCGCCAGCAGCGACTGGGACTCCGGGGTCGGGGAGCTGTTTTTT.

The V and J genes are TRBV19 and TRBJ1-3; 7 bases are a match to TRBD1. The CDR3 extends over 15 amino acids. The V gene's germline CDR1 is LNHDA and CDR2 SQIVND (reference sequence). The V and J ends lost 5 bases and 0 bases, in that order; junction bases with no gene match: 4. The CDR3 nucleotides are TGTGCCAGTAGTGGGGGACAGACCTCTGGAAACACCATATATTTT. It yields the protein CASSGGQTSGNTIYF. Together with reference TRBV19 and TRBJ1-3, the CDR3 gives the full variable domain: DGGITQSPKYLFRKEGQNVTLSCEQNLNHDAMYWYRQDPGQGLRLIYYSQIVNDFQKGDIAEGYSVSREKKESFPLTVTSAQKNPTAFYLCASSGGQTSGNTIYFGEGSWLTVV.

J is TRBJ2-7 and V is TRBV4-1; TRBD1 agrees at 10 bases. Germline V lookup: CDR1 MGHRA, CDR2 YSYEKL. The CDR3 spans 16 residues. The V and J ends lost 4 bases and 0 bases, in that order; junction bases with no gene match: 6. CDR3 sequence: CASSPSGTGDSYEQYF. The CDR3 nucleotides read TGCGCCAGCAGCCCATCCGGGACAGGGGACTCCTACGAGCAGTACTTC.

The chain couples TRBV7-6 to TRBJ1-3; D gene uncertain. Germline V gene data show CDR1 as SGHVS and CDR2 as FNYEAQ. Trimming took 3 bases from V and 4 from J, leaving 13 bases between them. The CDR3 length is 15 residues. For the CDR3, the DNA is TGTGCCAGCAGCTTGAATGAGGGAGTCGGAAACACCATATATTTT. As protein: CASSLNEGVGNTIYF.

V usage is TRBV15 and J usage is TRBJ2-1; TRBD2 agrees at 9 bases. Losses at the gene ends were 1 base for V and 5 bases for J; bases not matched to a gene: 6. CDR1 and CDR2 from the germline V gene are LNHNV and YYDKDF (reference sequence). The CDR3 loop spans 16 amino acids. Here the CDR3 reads CATSRGPLAGNNEQFF. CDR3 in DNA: TGTGCCACCAGCAGAGGCCCCCTAGCGGGGAACAATGAGCAGTTCTTC.

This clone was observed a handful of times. The CDR3 sequence: CASSDAQGMNTEAFF. CDR3 nucleotides: TGTGCCAGCAGCGATGCACAGGGGATGAACACTGAAGCTTTCTTT. The chain combines TRBV9 with TRBJ1-1; 7 bases agree with TRBD1. V lost 3 bases, J lost 0 bases, and 5 bases stayed unmatched. Looked up from germline, CDR1 is SGDLS and CDR2 is YYNGEE. There are 15 residues in the CDR3.

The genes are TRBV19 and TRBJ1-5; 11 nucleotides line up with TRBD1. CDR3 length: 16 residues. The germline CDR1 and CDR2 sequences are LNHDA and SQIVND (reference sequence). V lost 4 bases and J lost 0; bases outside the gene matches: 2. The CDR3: CASSTDRGHSNQPQHF. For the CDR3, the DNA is TGTGCCAGTAGTACGGACAGGGGGCATAGCAATCAGCCCCAGCATTTT.

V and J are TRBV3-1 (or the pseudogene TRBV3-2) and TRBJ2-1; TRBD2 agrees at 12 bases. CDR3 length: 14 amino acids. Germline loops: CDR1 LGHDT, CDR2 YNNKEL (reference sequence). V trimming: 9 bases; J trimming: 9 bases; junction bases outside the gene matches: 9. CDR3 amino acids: CASETSGSRGEQFF. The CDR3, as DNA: TGTGCCAGTGAGACTAGCGGGAGTCGGGGTGAGCAGTTCTTC.

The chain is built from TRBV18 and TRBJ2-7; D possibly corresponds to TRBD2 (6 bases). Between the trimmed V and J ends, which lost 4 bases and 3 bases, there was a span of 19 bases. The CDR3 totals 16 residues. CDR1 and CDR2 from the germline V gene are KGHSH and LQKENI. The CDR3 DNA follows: TGTGCCAGCTCACTTTTGTCCAGGGTGGAGGGCTACGAGCAGTACTTC. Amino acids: CASSLLSRVEGYEQYF.

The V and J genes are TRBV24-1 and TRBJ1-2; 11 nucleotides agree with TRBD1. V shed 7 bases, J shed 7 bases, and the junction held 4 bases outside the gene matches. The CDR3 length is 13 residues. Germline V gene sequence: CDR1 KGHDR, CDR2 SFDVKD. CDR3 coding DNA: TGTGCCACCAGCCGGACAGGGGGCCCTGGCTACACCTTC. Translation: CATSRTGGPGYTF.

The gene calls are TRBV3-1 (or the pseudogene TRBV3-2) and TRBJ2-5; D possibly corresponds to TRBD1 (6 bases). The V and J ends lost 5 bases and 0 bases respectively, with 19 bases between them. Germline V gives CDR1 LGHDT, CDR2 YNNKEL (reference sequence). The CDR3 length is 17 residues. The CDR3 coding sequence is TGTGCCAGCAGCGCCCGCCTCAGGGGACAAGACCAAGAGACCCAGTACTTC. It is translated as CASSARLRGQDQETQYF.

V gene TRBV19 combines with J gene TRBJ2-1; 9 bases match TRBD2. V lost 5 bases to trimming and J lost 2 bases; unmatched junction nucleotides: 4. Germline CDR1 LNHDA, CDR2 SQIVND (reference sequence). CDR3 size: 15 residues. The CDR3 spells CASSAGTSPYNEQFF. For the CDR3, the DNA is TGTGCCAGTAGTGCCGGGACTAGCCCCTACAATGAGCAGTTCTTC.

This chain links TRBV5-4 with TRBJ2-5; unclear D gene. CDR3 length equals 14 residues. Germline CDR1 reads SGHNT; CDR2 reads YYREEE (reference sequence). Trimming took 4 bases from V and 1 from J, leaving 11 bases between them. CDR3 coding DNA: TGTGCCAGCAGCCCCTCAGGATTCCAAGAGACCCAGTACTTC. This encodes CASSPSGFQETQYF.

CDR3: CASSIDLRGRDTEAFF. For the CDR3, the DNA is TGTGCCAGTAGTATAGACCTCAGGGGTCGGGACACTGAAGCTTTCTTT. The chain joins TRBV19 to TRBJ1-1, with a weak D call TRBD1 (6 bases). This CDR3 is 16 amino acids long. Germline assignment: CDR1 LNHDA and CDR2 SQIVND (reference sequence). The V gene lost 0 bases and the J gene lost 3 bases, with 14 bases spanning the gap.

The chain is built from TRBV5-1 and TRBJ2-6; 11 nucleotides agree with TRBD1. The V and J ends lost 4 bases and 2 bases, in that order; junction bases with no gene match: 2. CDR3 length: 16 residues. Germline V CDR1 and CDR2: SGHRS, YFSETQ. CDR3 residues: CASSRGQGAGANVLTF. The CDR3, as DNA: TGCGCCAGCAGCCGGGGACAGGGGGCTGGGGCCAACGTCCTGACTTTC.

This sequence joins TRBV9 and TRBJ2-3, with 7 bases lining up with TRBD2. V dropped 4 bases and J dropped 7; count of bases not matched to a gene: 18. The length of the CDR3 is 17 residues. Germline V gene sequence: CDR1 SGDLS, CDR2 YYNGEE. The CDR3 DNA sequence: TGTGCCAGCAGCCCGCTAAGGGGCGGGAGTGGAGCCTATACGCAGTATTTT. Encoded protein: CASSPLRGGSGAYTQYF.

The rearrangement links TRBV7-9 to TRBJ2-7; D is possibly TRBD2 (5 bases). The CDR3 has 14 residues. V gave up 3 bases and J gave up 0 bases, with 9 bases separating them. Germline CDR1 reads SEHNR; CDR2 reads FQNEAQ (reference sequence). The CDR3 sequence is CASSFGGPSYEQYF. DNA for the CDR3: TGTGCCAGCAGCTTCGGCGGGCCCTCCTACGAGCAGTACTTC.

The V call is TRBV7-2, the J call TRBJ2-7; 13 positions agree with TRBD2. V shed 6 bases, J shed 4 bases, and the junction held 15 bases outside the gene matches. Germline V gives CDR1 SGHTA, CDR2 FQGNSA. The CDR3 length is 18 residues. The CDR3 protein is CASRQRTSGSQRGYEQYF. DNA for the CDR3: TGTGCCAGCAGACAGAGGACTAGCGGGAGTCAGCGGGGATACGAGCAGTACTTC.